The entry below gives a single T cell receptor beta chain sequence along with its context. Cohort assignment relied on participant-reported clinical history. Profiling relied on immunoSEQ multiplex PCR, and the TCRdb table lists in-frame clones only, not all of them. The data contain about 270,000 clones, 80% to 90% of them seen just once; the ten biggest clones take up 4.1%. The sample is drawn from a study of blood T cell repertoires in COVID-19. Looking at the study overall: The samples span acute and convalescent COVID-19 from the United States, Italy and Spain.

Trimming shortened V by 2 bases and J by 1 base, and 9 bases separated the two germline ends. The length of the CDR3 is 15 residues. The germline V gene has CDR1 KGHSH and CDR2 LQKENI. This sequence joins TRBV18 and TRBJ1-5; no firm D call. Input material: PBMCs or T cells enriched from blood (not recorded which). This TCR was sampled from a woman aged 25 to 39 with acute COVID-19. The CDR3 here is CASSPSGKSNQPQHF. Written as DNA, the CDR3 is TGTGCCAGCTCACCATCCGGGAAAAGCAATCAGCCCCAGCATTTT.